This T cell receptor beta chain came from a study of graft-versus-host responses after intestinal transplantation. Study observations and caveats: Individuals carrying graft-donor T cell macrochimerism showed high graft-versus-host to host-versus-graft clonal ratios in allografts. The highest levels of circulating GvH clones went along with early declines in HvG clones after transplant.

The CDR3 runs 15 residues. Germline assignment: CDR1 SGHTA and CDR2 FQGNSA. With 5 bases removed from V and 4 bases from J, the gap between germline ends came to 12 bases. In regard to this clone: Its specificity is not known.

The data were produced by immunoSEQ multiplex PCR, yet TCRdb's version contains in-frame clones alone and is incomplete. Seen here are about 40,000 clones, roughly nine tenths observed once, and the top ten hold about 2.1%. This chain joins TRBV7-2 and TRBJ1-6, with D unresolved. The sequence came from a human patient who received an intestinal transplant, so some T cells may come from the graft donor. Source: PBMCs, taken almost 320 days after intestinal transplant. The CDR3 loop reads CASSPQAVYNSPLHF. The CDR3 nucleotides read TGTGCCAGCAGCCCTCAGGCGGTGTATAATTCACCCCTCCACTTT.